The present T cell receptor (beta chain) was sequenced within a study of blood T cell repertoires in COVID-19 (dated by TCRdb to the early 2020s). Regarding the research as a whole: Collaborator samples came from the United States, Italy and Spain and covered acute and convalescent phases of COVID-19. The material from the prospective study consisted of cDNA or gDNA derived from T cells, B-cell-depleted T cells, or PBMCs. The dataset comprised deeply sampled blood TCRbeta repertoires from subjects exposed to, actively infected with, or recovered from COVID-19. The repertoires were released in a freely available public database meant as a resource for research on the immune response to SARS-CoV-2. Samples came from the ongoing ImmuneRACE study (first 160 participants) plus 1,254 subjects from 6 global collaborators. The sample metadata nearly always contained a de-identified subject ID, COVID-19 status, age in years and sex. Where available, HLA class I and class II types were taken from metadata supplied by the sample provider and were not determined by assay-based typing. The investigation overall reported the following: The quantity of clinical and demographic metadata differed by source and by participant and was supplied without curation.

From the cysteine up to the phenylalanine, the CDR3 has a length of 13 residues. Just the 39-base CDR3 DNA is kept, in frame starting at base 1. Trimming at the junction amounts to 5 bases on V and 3 bases on J, and the germline ends lie 11 bases apart. As encoded in the germline V gene (reference sequence), CDR1 is SGHNT while CDR2 is YYREEE. TCRbeta CDR3 regions were amplified from genomic DNA using the immunoSEQ Assay, a bias-controlled multiplex PCR. The source study handled its data this way. Within the assay, amplification of reference gene primers was used to estimate how many nucleated cells each sample contained. To quantify the absolute abundance of each unique TCRbeta CDR3 rearrangement, sequence reads were collapsed and filtered. For each sample, productive Simpson clonality was calculated as the square root of Simpson's diversity index across productive rearrangements. What TCRdb holds here is the immuneACCESS table cut down to in-frame rearrangements. Part of the clones is not present; checked against another copy, under half of the missing clones reflect an unresolved V gene, and the others are unexplained. V and J calls and clone size come straight from that table; D and trimming were deduced from the DNA. The sample table lists roughly 29,000 clones, approximately 83% of them with a count of one. 28% of the sample is in the top ten clones.

About this clone: Its cognate antigen has yet to be identified. No per-base quality is available; no much larger clone lies one base away.

One collaborating source in Seattle enrolled patients during active infection and followed them longitudinally through the course of disease. Whole blood was collected in K2EDTA tubes by collaborating institutions according to the institutions' own protocols. For TCRbeta analysis, collaborators shipped samples in one of three forms: frozen whole blood, isolated PBMCs, or DNA extracted from either of those sample types. This TCR was recovered from a woman older than 75 with COVID-19, enrolled during active disease. This chain is built from TRBV5-4 and TRBJ1-1, with TRBD1 tentatively as D gene (6 bases match). Material: peripheral blood. In nucleotide form, the sequence is TGTGCCAGCAGAAATACAGGGTACACTGAAGCTTTCTTT. Its amino acids are CASRNTGYTEAFF.